This TCR beta chain was observed in a study of T cell responses to AZD1222 COVID-19 vaccine. Study-level results: At study baseline, merely five or six AZD1222 recipients were seropositive. Among the donors, most were white British and more were female, and clonal diversity was possibly underestimated.

Sequencing was performed with immunoSEQ multiplex PCR; in TCRdb, only in-frame clones are kept and a portion is missing. The sample contains about 200,000 clones, roughly 92% of which appear only once. This clone appeared once. Its antigen is unidentified. The TCR was taken from an adult in good health. The starting material was peripheral blood, obtained on day 0 of AZD1222 vaccination.

The CDR3 nucleotides are TGTGCCAGCAGACGGACTAGCGGCTACAATGAGCAGTTCTTC. Translated, it gives CASRRTSGYNEQFF. The chain carries TRBV6-5 and TRBJ2-1, with TRBD2 matching 10 bases. CDR3 length: 14 residues. CDR1 and CDR2 (germline): MNHEY, SVGAGI. J lost 3 bases, V lost 6 bases, and 2 bases had no gene match.